These 29 T cell receptor beta chains originate from one sample sequenced in a study of T cells after posttransplantation cyclophosphamide. Here immunoSEQ multiplex PCR was the method, and the copy in TCRdb shows in-frame clones only, minus some. The sample has over 35,000 clones, none seen only once; the top ten hold about 2.3%. The sequencing input was PBMCs. The receptors were gathered from a man aged 50-60 years in good health, CMV-negative, and a related stem cell transplant donor.

The chain has TRBV18 and TRBJ2-1, with 10 bases matching TRBD2. The ends lost 3 bases at V and 8 bases at J; junction bases unmatched: 7. The CDR3 sequence is 15 residues long. The V gene's germline CDR1 is KGHSH and CDR2 LQKENI. The CDR3 sequence: CASSPELAGWDEQFF. The CDR3 nucleotides read TGTGCCAGCTCACCGGAACTAGCGGGATGGGATGAGCAGTTCTTC.

This clone turned up a few times. The chain links TRBV7-9 to TRBJ1-2; possible D gene TRBD1, 5 bases. V gave up 1 base and J gave up 10 bases, with 13 bases separating them. The CDR3 contains 13 residues. The germline gives CDR1 SEHNR, CDR2 FQNEAQ (reference sequence). For the CDR3, the DNA is TGTGCCAGCAGCTTAGACGGGGGAGATGACTACACCTTC. It translates to CASSLDGGDDYTF.

This clone was picked up many times. This chain uses TRBV11-2 with TRBJ1-2, with D perhaps matching TRBD1 (6 bases). The V gene lost 5 bases and the J gene lost 4 bases, with 17 bases spanning the gap. CDR3 length equals 15 residues. In germline, CDR1 is SGHAT, CDR2 FQNNGV. CDR3 sequence (DNA): TGTGCCAGCAGCAACCCTCACAGGGAGACCTATGGCTACACCTTC. Translating it yields CASSNPHRETYGYTF.

This clone was seen at least ten times. This rearrangement joins TRBV7-9 to TRBJ1-5, with 12 bases aligning to TRBD1. Per the germline V gene, CDR1 is SEHNR and CDR2 is FQNEAQ (reference sequence). J was trimmed by 7 bases and V by 5 bases; bases with no gene match: 3. The CDR3 runs 14 residues. CDR3 sequence (DNA): TGTGCCAGCAGCCCCGGGACAGGGGGCCAGCCCCAGCATTTT. Encoded protein: CASSPGTGGQPQHF.

This clone was recorded at least ten times. V usage is TRBV5-1 and J usage is TRBJ2-1, with 8 positions matching TRBD2. Germline V gives CDR1 SGHRS, CDR2 YFSETQ. The length of the CDR3 is 15 residues. Germline trimming cut 2 bases from V and 4 bases from J; bases unmatched to any gene: 5. CDR3 in amino acids: CASSFTSGAYNEQFF. The CDR3 DNA sequence: TGCGCCAGCAGCTTTACTAGCGGAGCATACAATGAGCAGTTCTTC.

This clone was recorded many times. This chain joins TRBV6-7 and TRBJ2-7, with D hard to call. TRBV6-7 is labeled an ORF, and its function is uncertain. V lost 8 bases and J 2 bases, leaving 13 bases between the germline ends. The CDR3 is made up of 13 amino acids. CDR3 in DNA: TGTGCCAGCCTCGACGTAGCAACCTACGAGCAGTACTTC. This translates into CASLDVATYEQYF.

This clone showed up many times. This chain joins TRBV9 and TRBJ2-2, with TRBD2 as a possible D gene (5 bases). Trimming cost V 3 bases and J 5 bases, with 5 bases left between them. Germline V gene sequence: CDR1 SGDLS, CDR2 YYNGEE. The CDR3 runs to 12 residues. This chain's CDR3 is CASSAGTGELFF. CDR3 DNA: TGTGCCAGCAGCGCGGGGACCGGGGAGCTGTTTTTT.

This clone has just a few counts. The chain links TRBV27 to TRBJ1-5, with 10 positions matching TRBD1. Germline V gene lookup returns CDR1 MNHEY and CDR2 SMNVEV (reference sequence). V was pared by 4 bases and J by 5 bases, with 8 bases of the junction left unmatched. The CDR3 is 16 amino acids. The CDR3 coding sequence is TGTGCCAGCAGTTCCAACCGGGACAGGGGAGATCAGCCCCAGCATTTT. This codes for CASSSNRDRGDQPQHF.

This clone was recorded at least ten times. The rearrangement links TRBV5-1 to TRBJ1-5, with 7 bases identical to TRBD1. This CDR3 region has 14 residues. Losses at the gene ends were 4 bases for V and 2 bases for J; bases not matched to a gene: 3. Germline V gene sequence: CDR1 SGHRS, CDR2 YFSETQ. CDR3 DNA: TGCGCCAGCAGCACCGGGACAGGCAATCAGCCCCAGCATTTT. Translated: CASSTGTGNQPQHF.

This clone was counted at least ten times. The gene calls are TRBV10-3 and TRBJ1-3; unclear D gene. Trimming stripped 0 bases from V and 0 bases from J, with 9 bases between. This CDR3 contains 16 residues. From germline, CDR1 is ENHRY and CDR2 SYGVKD. The CDR3 sequence is CAISESSAISGNTIYF. As DNA, the CDR3 is TGTGCCATCAGTGAGTCGTCTGCTATCTCTGGAAACACCATATATTTT.

This clone was found a few times. V usage is TRBV4-2 and J usage is TRBJ2-5, with 13 bases aligning to TRBD2. The CDR3 covers 16 residues. The ends lost 0 bases at V and 11 bases at J; junction bases unmatched: 9. Germline V CDR1 and CDR2: LGHNA, YNFKEQ. The CDR3 nucleotides are TGTGCCAGCAGCCAAGAAGGGACTAGCGGGAACCGGGAGCAGTACTTC. It translates to CASSQEGTSGNREQYF.

This clone has ten or more counts. The J gene is TRBJ2-5, the V gene TRBV29-1; D not certain. The CDR3 is 11 amino acids. V was clipped by 6 bases and J by 6 bases, with 11 bases between them. Germline V lookup: CDR1 SQVTM, CDR2 ANQGSEA. The DNA for the CDR3 is TGCAGCGTGTCCCGCGAGAAGACCCAGTACTTC. Protein product: CSVSREKTQYF.

This clone came up many times. The rearrangement links TRBV5-8 to TRBJ2-7, with TRBD2 as a possible D gene (5 bases). This CDR3 has 16 residues. V lost 3 bases and J lost 1, with 17 bases in between. Germline CDR1 and CDR2: SGHTS and YDEGEE. The CDR3 DNA reads as TGTGCCAGCAGCTCGGCCGGACTGAACTGGTCCTACGAGCAGTACTTC. Residues: CASSSAGLNWSYEQYF.

The chain employs TRBV27 and TRBJ2-3; a possible D gene is TRBD2 (5 bases). V lost 5 bases to trimming and J lost 4 bases, with 13 bases between them. The CDR3 totals 14 residues. CDR1 and CDR2 (germline): MNHEY, SMNVEV (reference sequence). The CDR3 DNA reads as TGTGCCAGCAGTCTAACTAGAGTCCCAGATACGCAGTATTTT. As protein: CASSLTRVPDTQYF.

This clone was counted at least ten times. CDR3 residues: CASSLLRVGAGNNEQFF. The CDR3 DNA is TGTGCCAGCAGCCTGTTGAGGGTGGGAGCCGGGAACAATGAGCAGTTCTTC. The chain employs TRBV5-6 and TRBJ2-1; possible D gene TRBD2, 5 bases. Trimming stripped 4 bases from V and 5 bases from J, with 22 bases between. Germline CDR1 SGHDT, CDR2 YYEEEE. CDR3 length: 17 residues.

The CDR3 is CASSVEAGFTDTQYF. In DNA form, the CDR3 reads TGTGCCAGCAGCGTAGAAGCGGGATTCACAGATACGCAGTATTTT. The rearrangement links TRBV9 to TRBJ2-3, with 7 positions matching TRBD2. The CDR3 runs to 15 residues. CDR1 is SGDLS, CDR2 YYNGEE, per germline. Trimming at V came to 0 bases and at J to 2 bases, leaving 3 bases not matched to a gene.

Many counts were recorded for this clone. The V and J genes are TRBV7-2 and TRBJ2-7, with TRBD2 matching 7 bases. This CDR3 spans 14 amino acids. Per germline, CDR1 SGHTA and CDR2 FQGNSA. Trimming at V came to 5 bases and at J to 3 bases, leaving 7 bases not matched to a gene. The CDR3 here is CASSGLDSLYEQYF. Here the CDR3 DNA reads TGTGCCAGCAGCGGACTAGACTCCCTCTACGAGCAGTACTTC.

This clone was observed many times. The chain joins TRBV12-5 to TRBJ2-5; D is unclear. CDR1 is LGHNT, CDR2 FRNRAP, per germline. This CDR3 contains 14 residues. Trimming cost V 4 bases and J 2 bases, with 11 bases left between them. In nucleotides, the CDR3 is TGTGCTAGTGGTTGGGCTTCCCATCAAGAGACCCAGTACTTC. This gives the protein CASGWASHQETQYF.

The gene calls are TRBV27 and TRBJ1-4; perhaps TRBD1 as D (6 bases). The CDR3 length is 14 residues. Germline V gene lookup returns CDR1 MNHEY and CDR2 SMNVEV (reference sequence). V was trimmed by 5 bases and J by 8 bases, leaving 15 bases between them. The CDR3 reads CASSLKGGVEKLFF. The CDR3 DNA reads as TGTGCCAGCAGTCTTAAAGGGGGAGTGGAAAAACTGTTTTTT.

The table lists this clone with many counts. V usage is TRBV7-3 and J usage is TRBJ2-5, with 9 bases fitting TRBD1. The V gene's germline CDR1 is SGHTA and CDR2 FQGTGA. This CDR3 is built from 16 residues. The junction had 6 bases not matched to a gene; V was cut back by 0 bases and J by 4 bases. The CDR3 nucleotides are TGTGCCAGCAGCTTAACGGGACAGGGTGGGCGAGAGACCCAGTACTTC. Protein sequence: CASSLTGQGGRETQYF.

This clone appeared many times. This chain links TRBV6-1 with TRBJ1-1, with D unresolved. The CDR3 consists of 17 residues. Deletions cut 4 bases from V and 2 bases from J, with 20 bases between. The germline V gene has CDR1 MNHNS and CDR2 SASEGT. CDR3 sequence: CASSADTWGAKNTEAFF. CDR3 sequence (DNA): TGTGCCAGCAGTGCGGATACTTGGGGAGCCAAAAACACTGAAGCTTTCTTT.

The sample holds a few counts of this clone. The V call is TRBV11-2, the J call TRBJ1-6; the D gene is possibly TRBD1 (5 bases). Germline assignment: CDR1 SGHAT and CDR2 FQNNGV. The CDR3 covers 14 residues. Trimming shortened V by 3 bases and J by 11 bases, and 14 bases separated the two germline ends. CDR3 loop: CASSFQGLSAPLHF. CDR3 in DNA: TGTGCCAGCAGCTTCCAGGGCCTATCCGCACCCCTCCACTTT.

CDR3 region: CASSLADRVNGYTF. The CDR3 DNA reads TGTGCCAGCAGCTTAGCGGACAGGGTAAATGGCTACACCTTC. This rearrangement joins TRBV7-9 to TRBJ1-2, with TRBD1 identical over 8 bases. Germline V gene data show CDR1 as SEHNR and CDR2 as FQNEAQ (reference sequence). Trimming at V came to 0 bases and at J to 6 bases, leaving 3 bases not matched to a gene. The CDR3 runs to 14 residues.

This clone has a handful of counts. The chain links TRBV19 to TRBJ2-3, with D possibly being TRBD2 (5 bases). V was shortened by 8 bases and J by 5 bases, with 23 bases between the two germline ends. Looked up from germline, CDR1 is LNHDA and CDR2 is SQIVND (reference sequence). The CDR3 spans 16 residues. The CDR3 nucleotides read TGTGCCAGTGCCCCGCGGAGGTCCCTTAAGCTAGATACGCAGTATTTT. Translating it yields CASAPRRSLKLDTQYF. Full variable domain (remainder filled in from reference TRBV19 and TRBJ2-3): DGGITQSPKYLFRKEGQNVTLSCEQNLNHDAMYWYRQDPGQGLRLIYYSQIVNDFQKGDIAEGYSVSREKKESFPLTVTSAQKNPTAFYLCASAPRRSLKLDTQYFGPGTRLTVL.

This clone has ten or more counts. In the same sample, other DNA sequences code for this CDR3. The rearrangement uses TRBV7-9 and TRBJ2-7; tentatively, D is TRBD2 (6 bases). CDR3 length equals 14 residues. V was trimmed by 0 bases and J by 7 bases, leaving 13 bases between them. The germline V gene has CDR1 SEHNR and CDR2 FQNEAQ (reference sequence). The CDR3 DNA reads as TGTGCCAGCAGCTTAGCACTAGCTGAGGGAGAGCAGTACTTC. This sequence encodes CASSLALAEGEQYF.

This clone was observed at least ten times. The chain carries TRBV27 and TRBJ2-1; 9 bases are a match to TRBD1. Germline lookup yields CDR1 MNHEY and CDR2 SMNVEV (reference sequence). J was trimmed by 8 bases and V by 5 bases; bases with no gene match: 7. The CDR3 is 14 residues long. CDR3 in amino acids: CASSIMDRGDEQFF. The CDR3 DNA reads as TGTGCCAGCAGTATAATGGACAGGGGAGATGAGCAGTTCTTC.

CDR3 sequence reads: CASGTDRGGTGELFF. CDR3 nucleotides: TGTGCTAGTGGCACGGACAGGGGAGGCACCGGGGAGCTGTTTTTT. The chain joins TRBV12-5 to TRBJ2-2; TRBD1 matches at 9 bases. The V gene end was trimmed by 6 bases and the J gene end by 4 bases; junction bases not matched to a gene: 6. The CDR3 contains 15 residues. Germline V lookup: CDR1 LGHNT, CDR2 FRNRAP.

This clone was seen more than once but under ten times. V and J are TRBV7-3 and TRBJ2-3; no firm D call. Germline-derived CDR1 and CDR2 are SGHTA and FQGTGA. The CDR3 sequence is 14 residues long. The V and J ends lost 5 bases and 2 bases respectively, with 11 bases between them. CDR3 nucleotides: TGTGCCAGCAGCCCCGGGTCCACCACAGATACGCAGTATTTT. This translates into CASSPGSTTDTQYF.

This clone was recorded at least ten times. The gene calls are TRBV15 and TRBJ2-2; TRBD1 might be the D (7 bases). Looked up from germline, CDR1 is LNHNV and CDR2 is YYDKDF (reference sequence). With 4 bases removed from V and 5 bases from J, the gap between germline ends came to 14 bases. This CDR3 contains 15 residues. As DNA, the CDR3 is TGTGCCACCAGCATATTAGCGGACAGGACCGGGGAGCTGTTTTTT. Encoded protein: CATSILADRTGELFF.